A single sample gave rise to the 11 T cell receptor beta chains below, sequenced in a study of T cell responses to AZD1222 COVID-19 vaccine. Here immunoSEQ multiplex PCR was the method, and the copy in TCRdb shows in-frame clones only, minus some. The table records around 130,000 clones, approximately 83% of them present only once. The source was peripheral blood, collected on day 0 of AZD1222 vaccination. The receptors were sampled from an adult in good health.

The chain carries TRBV14 and TRBJ2-2; unclear D gene. Trimming took 5 bases from V and 7 from J, leaving 11 bases between them. The length of the CDR3 is 13 residues. Germline CDR1 SGHDN, CDR2 FVKESK. CDR3 amino acids: CASSKNAGGELFF. The CDR3, as DNA: TGTGCCAGCAGCAAAAACGCTGGCGGGGAGCTGTTTTTT.

This chain uses TRBV10-3 with TRBJ1-3; tentatively, D is TRBD1 (6 bases). The germline CDR1 and CDR2 sequences are ENHRY and SYGVKD. This CDR3 comprises 16 residues. Trimming removed 3 bases from V and 0 bases from J, with 12 bases in between. CDR3 loop: CAISDSDRRSGNTIYF. Written as DNA, the CDR3 is TGTGCCATCAGTGATTCAGACAGGCGCTCTGGAAACACCATATATTTT.

The chain recombines TRBV6-1 with TRBJ1-2; the D is unclear. CDR1 is MNHNS, CDR2 SASEGT, per germline. V was trimmed by 3 bases and J by 3 bases, leaving 5 bases between them. This CDR3 has 12 amino acids. CDR3 sequence reads: CASSELDYGYTF. The DNA for the CDR3 is TGTGCCAGCAGTGAGTTGGACTATGGCTACACCTTC.

The chain combines TRBV4-1 with TRBJ2-7, with a weak D call TRBD2 (6 bases). In germline, CDR1 is MGHRA, CDR2 YSYEKL. Deletions cut 4 bases from V and 1 base from J, with 17 bases between. The CDR3 runs 16 residues. The CDR3 is CASSLRGTPNSYEQYF. The CDR3 region has the DNA TGCGCCAGCAGCCTGCGCGGGACCCCGAATTCCTACGAGCAGTACTTC.

The chain has TRBV20-1 and TRBJ2-2; weak D call: TRBD2 (6 bases). The CDR3 length is 14 residues. Germline V lookup: CDR1 DFQATT, CDR2 SNEGSKA (reference sequence). Trimming took off 3 bases at V and 1 base at J, with 9 bases between the two ends. The CDR3 is CSASSGKNTGELFF. DNA of the CDR3: TGCAGTGCTAGTAGCGGAAAGAACACCGGGGAGCTGTTTTTT.

The chain links TRBV6-5 to TRBJ1-2; D perhaps matches TRBD1 (6 bases). Germline V gene lookup returns CDR1 MNHEY and CDR2 SVGAGI. The CDR3 extends over 13 amino acids. Trimming took off 10 bases at V and 4 bases at J, with 16 bases between the two ends. CDR3 DNA: TGTGCCACCCTAGGGGGTAGCCCCTATGGCTACACCTTC. This gives the protein CATLGGSPYGYTF.

V usage is TRBV20-1 and J usage is TRBJ2-3; the match to TRBD2 covers 7 bases. This CDR3 is built from 11 residues. Germline CDR1 reads DFQATT; CDR2 reads SNEGSKA (reference sequence). Losses at the gene ends were 3 bases for V and 6 bases for J; bases not matched to a gene: 0. CDR3 bases: TGCAGTGCTAGGGGGGGGGATACGCAGTATTTT. This encodes CSARGGDTQYF.

The chain joins TRBV2 to TRBJ1-5, with TRBD1 matching 7 bases. The V and J ends lost 7 bases and 2 bases, in that order; junction bases with no gene match: 2. Germline values: CDR1 SNHLY, CDR2 FYNNEI. The CDR3 contains 13 residues. CDR3 protein: CASTGTGNQPQHF. The CDR3 DNA sequence: TGTGCCAGCACCGGGACAGGCAATCAGCCCCAGCATTTT.

This chain links TRBV4-1 with TRBJ1-2; D is possibly TRBD1 (6 bases). CDR3 length equals 14 residues. Germline V gene data show CDR1 as MGHRA and CDR2 as YSYEKL. V was shortened by 1 base and J by 8 bases, with 14 bases between the two germline ends. The CDR3 is CASSQGGQGPGYTF. DNA for the CDR3: TGCGCCAGCAGCCAAGGCGGGCAGGGGCCCGGCTACACCTTC.

The chain couples TRBV28 to TRBJ2-7; D may correspond to TRBD1 or TRBD2 (6 bases each). Trimming removed 10 bases at V and 2 bases at J, with 21 bases between. The CDR3 runs to 15 residues. Per the germline V gene, CDR1 is MDHEN and CDR2 is SYDVKM. The CDR3 DNA follows: TGTGCCACCTCAGAGGGGGGCAGGAATACCTACGAGCAGTACTTC. As protein: CATSEGGRNTYEQYF.

The genes are TRBV7-2 and TRBJ2-7, with D perhaps matching TRBD2 (5 bases). With 2 bases removed from V and 3 bases from J, the gap between germline ends came to 8 bases. In germline, CDR1 is SGHTA, CDR2 FQGNSA. This CDR3 has 13 amino acids. CDR3 protein: CASSLRGGYEQYF. The DNA of the CDR3 is TGTGCCAGCAGCTTACGGGGTGGCTACGAGCAGTACTTC.